These 16 T cell receptor beta chains were all obtained from the same sample, sequenced in a study of identical twins. Using its own MiXCR run on the 5' RACE reads, TCRdb lists one record per CDR3 protein. The sample has 1.5 million to 2 million distinct CDR3 sequences, under 35% seen once. Material: cord blood. All receptors come from a newborn girl in good health.

Concerning this clonotype itself: A single base separates this from a much larger clone, so it may be a read error. J is TRBJ2-1 and V is TRBV24-1; a possible D gene is TRBD2 (5 bases). V shed 5 bases and J shed 10 bases, with 20 bases lying between them. Germline V lookup: CDR1 KGHDR, CDR2 SFDVKD. This CDR3 comprises 15 residues. CDR3 in amino acids: CATSVKETVDYEQFF. Here the CDR3 DNA reads TGTGCCACCAGTGTCAAAGAGACTGTCGACTACGAGCAGTTCTTC.

The rearrangement uses TRBV20-1 and TRBJ2-3; the match to TRBD2 covers 12 bases. Germline CDR1 and CDR2: DFQATT and SNEGSKA (reference sequence). The CDR3 totals 15 residues. The CDR3 DNA sequence: TGCAGCGCGAGACTAGCGGGAGTGTCGACAGATACGCAGTATTTT. As protein: CSARLAGVSTDTQYF.

V usage is TRBV5-1 and J usage is TRBJ1-2; a possible D gene is TRBD1 (5 bases). With 5 bases removed from V and 7 bases from J, the gap between germline ends came to 15 bases. The CDR3 length is 13 residues. Germline V gene lookup returns CDR1 SGHRS and CDR2 YFSETQ. The CDR3 DNA follows: TGCGCCAGCAGGCGGAGGGGTTTGCGTGGCTACACCTTC. This codes for CASRRRGLRGYTF.

J is TRBJ2-1 and V is TRBV13; 8 bases match TRBD1. The CDR3 is 14 residues long. The germline gives CDR1 PRHDT, CDR2 FYEKMQ (reference sequence). V shed 5 bases and J 15 bases; nucleotides not matched to a gene: 15. In DNA, the CDR3 is TGTGCCAGCAGCCTAACGGGACAGGCGGATCGTATGTTCTTC. Protein product: CASSLTGQADRMFF.

For the CDR3, the DNA is TGTGCCAGCAGTTTTAAGTGGGGGCAAGAGACCCAGTTCTTC. Residues: CASSFKWGQETQFF. The rearrangement links TRBV12-3 or TRBV12-4 to TRBJ2-5; possibly TRBD1 for D (6 bases). The assigned J gene may be wrong: the sequence end matches TRBJ2-1 better. The CDR3 contains 14 residues.

This chain joins TRBV19 and TRBJ1-4, with TRBD1 matching 7 bases. The CDR3 has 13 amino acids. V dropped 10 bases and J dropped 4; count of bases not matched to a gene: 6. The germline CDR1 and CDR2 sequences are LNHDA and SQIVND (reference sequence). The CDR3 sequence: CATGDRVNEKLFF. CDR3 DNA sequence: TGTGCCACCGGCGACAGGGTTAATGAAAAACTGTTTTTT.

This clonotype has a handful of counts. The CDR3 DNA follows: TGTGCCAGTTGCAACGGGAGTAATGGCTACACCTTC. Translating it yields CASCNGSNGYTF. The rearrangement uses TRBV18 and TRBJ1-2; D not resolved. This CDR3 is 12 amino acids long. Germline V lookup: CDR1 KGHSH, CDR2 LQKENI. The V end lost 9 bases, the J end lost 6 bases, and 14 bases lay between the germline ends.

The gene calls are TRBV9 and TRBJ1-5; D may be TRBD1 (6 bases). V lost 0 bases to trimming and J lost 1 base, with 11 bases between them. The germline V gene has CDR1 SGDLS and CDR2 YYNGEE. The CDR3 is 16 amino acids. CDR3 in DNA: TGTGCCAGCAGCGTAGGGCCCGGGGGCAGCAATCAGCCCCAGCATTTT. This sequence encodes CASSVGPGGSNQPQHF. The full variable domain, completed using reference TRBV9 and TRBJ1-5, is DSGVTQTPKHLITATGQRVTLRCSPRSGDLSVYWYQQSLDQGLQFLIQYYNGEERAKGNILERFSAQQFPDLHSELNLSSLELGDSALYFCASSVGPGGSNQPQHFGDGTRLSIL.

V is TRBV29-1 and J is TRBJ1-2; D uncertain. The V and J ends lost 2 bases and 3 bases respectively, with 7 bases between them. This CDR3 region has 12 residues. Germline-derived CDR1 and CDR2 are SQVTM and ANQGSEA. The CDR3 protein is CSVETVDYGYTF. In DNA, the CDR3 is TGCAGCGTTGAAACGGTTGACTATGGCTACACCTTC.

The J gene is TRBJ2-7, the V gene TRBV5-1, with D tentatively TRBD2 (7 bases). This CDR3 is 15 amino acids long. CDR1 is SGHRS, CDR2 YFSETQ, per germline. V lost 4 bases and J lost 3, with 17 bases in between. For the CDR3, the DNA is TGCGCCAGCAGCCCGGCCGGGGGGCGTCGCTACGAGCAGTACTTC. Translated, it gives CASSPAGGRRYEQYF.

V is TRBV2 and J is TRBJ1-2, with unresolved D. Germline V CDR1 and CDR2: SNHLY, FYNNEI. This CDR3 contains 14 residues. V dropped 2 bases and J dropped 2 bases, with 9 bases sitting between them. The CDR3 region is CASSEQAPNYGYTF. Here the CDR3 DNA reads TGTGCCAGCAGTGAACAGGCGCCCAACTATGGCTACACCTTC.

This clonotype has ten or more counts. Germline is not matched at one junction end, which may reflect a read error. The J gene is TRBJ2-1, the V gene TRBV5-1; 10 bases fit TRBD2. The tail of the sequence fits TRBJ2-7 better, so the J call may be wrong. CDR1 and CDR2 (germline): SGHRS, YFSETQ. The CDR3 totals 15 residues. CDR3 coding DNA: TGTGCCAGCAGCCCTAGCGGGAGCTCCTACAATGAGCAGTACTTC. The encoded protein is CASSPSGSSYNEQYF.

The chain recombines TRBV20-1 with TRBJ2-3, with a possible D match to TRBD1 (5 bases). Germline V lookup: CDR1 DFQATT, CDR2 SNEGSKA (reference sequence). The CDR3 length is 13 residues. V lost 2 bases and J 1 base, leaving 7 bases between the germline ends. The CDR3 coding sequence is TGCAGTGCTAGACCCAGGGGCACAGATACGCAGTATTTT. This translates into CSARPRGTDTQYF.

CDR3 bases: TGTGCCAGCAGCCCGATGGGACGGAATCTCTACGAGCAGTACTTC. Its protein is CASSPMGRNLYEQYF. The rearrangement joins TRBV7-2 to TRBJ2-7; either TRBD1 or TRBD2 may fit D (5 bases each). The V and J ends lost 5 bases and 3 bases respectively, with 17 bases between them. This CDR3 contains 15 residues. In germline, CDR1 is SGHTA, CDR2 FQGNSA.

The chain is built from TRBV5-5 and TRBJ2-6; no clear D gene. Germline lookup yields CDR1 SGHKS and CDR2 YYEKEE (reference sequence). CDR3 length equals 15 residues. V was pared by 1 base and J by 0 bases, with 5 bases between. The CDR3 here is CASSLFYSGANVLTF. The CDR3 coding sequence is TGTGCCAGCAGCTTGTTCTACTCTGGGGCCAACGTCCTGACTTTC.

The rearrangement joins TRBV5-1 to TRBJ1-1; TRBD1 agrees at 10 bases. The CDR3 contains 15 residues. CDR1 SGHRS and CDR2 YFSETQ come from the germline V gene. V lost 4 bases, J lost 4 bases, and 7 bases stayed unmatched. The DNA for the CDR3 is TGCGCCAGCAGCAGCGGGACAGGGGTCGTCACTGAAGCTTTCTTT. This sequence encodes CASSSGTGVVTEAFF.